This T cell receptor beta chain was sequenced during a study of blood T cell repertoires in COVID-19. Study overall: Sites across the United States, Italy and Spain contributed samples from acute and convalescent COVID-19. T cells, B-cell-depleted T cells, or PBMCs provided the cDNA or gDNA that served as material.

In the original processing: Counts of nucleated cells, estimated from reference gene primer amplification, were obtained. Clones were sequenced by immunoSEQ multiplex PCR, and TCRdb holds only the in-frame ones, with some missing. V and J calls and clone size are those listed in that table; D and trimming were worked out from the DNA. The sample contains approximately 50,000 clones, around 88% of which appear only once. By share, this clone counts as large. V lost 0 bases to trimming and J lost 6 bases, with 12 bases between them. The CDR3 sequence is 15 residues long. Germline assignment: CDR1 LGHNA and CDR2 YNFKEQ.

Sequenced: peripheral blood. The rearrangement joins TRBV4-2 to TRBJ2-1; D unclear. The sequence was obtained from a woman of 80 years or more with acute or convalescent COVID-19. The CDR3 coding sequence is TGTGCCAGCAGCCAAGAAGAGGCTAGTCCCAATGAGCAGTTCTTC. Protein sequence: CASSQEEASPNEQFF.